The subject of this entry is one TCR beta chain. The record originates from a study of blood T cell repertoires in COVID-19. Study information: COVID-19 samples from acute and convalescent phases originated in the United States, Italy and Spain.

The authors' processing: Nucleated cell number was recorded as an estimate derived from reference gene primer amplification. Here immunoSEQ multiplex PCR was the method, and the copy in TCRdb shows in-frame clones only, minus some. V, J and clone size derive from that table, while D and trimming were established from the DNA sequence. This table has about 120,000 clones, roughly nine tenths appearing once. The CDR3 is made up of 14 amino acids. Trimming at V came to 5 bases and at J to 3 bases, leaving 5 bases not matched to a gene. Per germline, CDR1 PRHDT and CDR2 FYEKMQ (reference sequence). Source material: peripheral blood. This clonotype originated in a man in his 70s with active or convalescent COVID-19. V and J are TRBV13 and TRBJ2-3, with 7 nucleotides matching TRBD2. The CDR3 is CASSLQLATDTQYF. As DNA, the CDR3 is TGTGCCAGCAGCCTCCAACTAGCGACAGATACGCAGTATTTT.